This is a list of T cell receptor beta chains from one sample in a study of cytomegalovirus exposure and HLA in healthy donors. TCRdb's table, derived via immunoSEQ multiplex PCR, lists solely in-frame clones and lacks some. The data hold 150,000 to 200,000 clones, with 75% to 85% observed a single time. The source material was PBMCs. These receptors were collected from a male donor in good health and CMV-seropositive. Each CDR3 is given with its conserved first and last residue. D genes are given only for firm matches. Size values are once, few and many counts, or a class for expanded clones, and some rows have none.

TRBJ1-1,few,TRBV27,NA,CASSLNGLLNTEAFF,TGTGCCAGCAGTTTAAACGGACTATTGAACACTGAAGCTTTCTTT
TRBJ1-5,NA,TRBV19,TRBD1,CASSTLPGQGSFSNQPQHF,TGTGCCAGTAGTACCCTTCCGGGACAGGGAAGTTTTAGCAATCAGCCCCAGCATTTT
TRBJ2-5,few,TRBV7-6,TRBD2,CASSWTVAGGRETQYF,TGTGCCAGCAGCTGGACCGTAGCGGGGGGCCGTGAGACCCAGTACTTC
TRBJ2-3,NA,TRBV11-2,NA,CASSLDREDTQYF,TGTGCCAGCAGCTTAGATCGGGAGGATACGCAGTATTTT
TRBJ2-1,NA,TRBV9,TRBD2,CASSARLAGIGEQFF,TGTGCCAGCAGCGCCCGACTAGCGGGGATAGGTGAGCAGTTCTTC
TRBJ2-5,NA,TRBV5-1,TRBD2,CASSLGLAGVTYQETQYF,TGCGCCAGCAGCTTGGGTCTAGCGGGGGTTACGTACCAAGAGACCCAGTACTTC
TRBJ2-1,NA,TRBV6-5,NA,CASGQHEQFF,TGTGCCAGCGGACAGCATGAGCAGTTCTTC
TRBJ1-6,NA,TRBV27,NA,CASSFRDMASPLHF,TGTGCCAGCAGTTTCCGGGATATGGCTTCACCCCTCCACTTT
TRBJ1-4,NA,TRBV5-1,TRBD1,CASSLPPGQGGEKLFF,TGCGCCAGCAGCTTACCCCCGGGACAGGGAGGTGAAAAACTGTTTTTT
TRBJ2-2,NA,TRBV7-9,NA,CASSNRARANTGELFF,TGTGCCAGCAGTAACAGGGCCCGCGCGAACACCGGGGAGCTGTTTTTT
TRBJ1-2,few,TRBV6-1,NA,CASSLQGFYGYTF,TGTGCCAGCAGCCTCCAGGGGTTTTATGGCTACACCTTC
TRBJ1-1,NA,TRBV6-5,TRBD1,CASRPDRLNTEAFF,TGTGCCAGCAGGCCGGACAGGCTGAACACTGAAGCTTTCTTT
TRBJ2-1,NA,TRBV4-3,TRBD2,CASSQDTLAGGRYYNEQFF,TGCGCCAGCAGCCAAGATACCCTAGCGGGGGGACGATACTACAATGAGCAGTTCTTC
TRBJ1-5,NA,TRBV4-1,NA,CASSQEYGDQPQHF,TGCGCCAGCAGCCAAGAGTACGGGGATCAGCCCCAGCATTTT
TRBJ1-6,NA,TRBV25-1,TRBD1,CASSQTGRNSPLHF,TGTGCCAGCAGTCAGACAGGGAGGAATTCACCCCTCCACTTT
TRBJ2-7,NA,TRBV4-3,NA,CASSGVAGGHEQYF,TGCGCCAGCAGCGGGGTCGCTGGAGGCCACGAGCAGTACTTC
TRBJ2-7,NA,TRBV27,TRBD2,CASSSFIGGEQYF,TGTGCCAGCAGTTCTTTTATCGGGGGGGAGCAGTACTTC
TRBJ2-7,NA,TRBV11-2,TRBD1,CASSRTGAYEQYF,TGTGCCAGCAGCCGGACAGGGGCCTACGAGCAGTACTTC
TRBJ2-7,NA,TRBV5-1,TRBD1,CASSLGTGFDYEQYF,TGCGCCAGCAGCCTAGGGACAGGGTTCGATTACGAGCAGTACTTC
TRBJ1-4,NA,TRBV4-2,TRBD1,CASSQGPTGGTGEKLFF,TGTGCCAGCAGCCAAGGGCCTACAGGGGGTACGGGTGAAAAACTGTTTTTT
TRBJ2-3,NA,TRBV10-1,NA,CASSESLGRRGDTQYF,TGCGCCAGCAGTGAGTCGCTGGGCAGGAGGGGAGATACGCAGTATTTT
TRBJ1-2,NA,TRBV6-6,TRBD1,CASSYLGQAYYGYTF,TGTGCCAGCAGTTACCTGGGACAGGCCTACTATGGCTACACCTTC
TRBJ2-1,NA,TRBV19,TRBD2,CASSPEGLVKSEFF,TGTGCCAGTAGTCCTGAGGGACTAGTCAAAAGTGAGTTCTTC
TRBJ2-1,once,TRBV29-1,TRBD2,CSVGLAGYSSYNEQFF,TGCAGCGTCGGACTAGCGGGATATAGCTCCTACAATGAGCAGTTCTTC
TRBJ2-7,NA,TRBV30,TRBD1,CAGTGDLWEQYF,TGTGCAGGGACAGGGGACCTATGGGAGCAGTACTTC